This is a list of T cell receptor beta chains from one sample in a study of CD8+CD57+ T cells in acquired aplastic anemia. Each CDR3 protein is one row after TCRdb ran MiXCR on the reads. The profile shows 150,000 to 180,000 distinct CDR3 sequences, 52% of them singletons. The specimen sequenced was sorted CD4+, CD8+, or CD8+CD57+ T cells (not recorded which) from PBMCs. The receptors come from a human donor with aplastic anemia. Both conserved end residues are part of each CDR3. A D gene is named only where the DNA matches it firmly. Clone size is not always given. Where it is, it says once, few, many or a class for expanded clones.

DNA | CDR3 | J | size | V | D
TGTGCTTCAGGGGGCAGCTATAATTCACCCCTCCACTTT | CASGGSYNSPLHF | TRBJ1-6 | many | TRBV9 | TRBD1
TGCGCCAGCAGTGAAGTTCAGAGAGAACTGGCTTTCTTT | CASSEVQRELAFF | TRBJ1-1 | . | TRBV10-2 | .
TGCAGCAGTGAGGGGACAGGGGCCGACGAGCAGTACTTC | CSSEGTGADEQYF | TRBJ2-7 | . | TRBV29-1 | TRBD1
TGTGCCAGTAGTATTAAGGTTGGGGCCGCTGAAGCTTTCTTT | CASSIKVGAAEAFF | TRBJ1-1 | many | TRBV19 | .
TGTGCCAGCAGCCGGGACAGGGACCTTCAAGAGACCCAGTACTTC | CASSRDRDLQETQYF | TRBJ2-5 | many | TRBV7-6 | TRBD1
TGTGCCAGCAGCTTAGTGGGTGGCCTCACCCACACTGAAGCTTTCTTT | CASSLVGGLTHTEAFF | TRBJ1-1 | . | TRBV7-2 | .
TGCAGCGTTGTCGATAGCGGGAGCTCCTACGAGCAGTACTTC | CSVVDSGSSYEQYF | TRBJ2-7 | . | TRBV29-1 | TRBD2
TGTGCCAGCAGTACCCCAGGGAGGGGAGACTACGAGCAGTACTTC | CASSTPGRGDYEQYF | TRBJ2-7 | . | TRBV27 | TRBD2
TGTGCCATTAGGACGACTAACTCCCCTGGTTGGTACTTC | CAIRTTNSPGWYF | TRBJ2-7 | . | TRBV10-3 | .
TGTGCCACCAGCGGAGAGGGGAGCTCTGGAAACACCTTC | CATSGEGSSGNTF | TRBJ1-2 | few | TRBV15 | .
TGTGCCACCAGCAGAGAAGCCAGGAATGAAAAACTGTTTTTT | CATSREARNEKLFF | TRBJ1-4 | . | TRBV15 | .
TGTGCCAGCAGCTTAGGATCAGGTCTGGCCGGCAGTTCACCCCTCCACTTT | CASSLGSGLAGSSPLHF | TRBJ1-6 | many | TRBV11-2 | .
TGCAGTACAGGGGCGGGGCCCTACAATGAGCAGTTCTTC | CSTGAGPYNEQFF | TRBJ2-1 | . | TRBV20-1 | .
TGTGCCAGCAGCCAAGTTCCCCATACCCTATACACGAATGAGCAGTTCTTC | CASSQVPHTLYTNEQFF | TRBJ2-1 | . | TRBV3-1 | .
TGTGCCAGCAGCTTAGGGAGGGAACCCGGGACAGGGTATTCACCCCTCCACTTT | CASSLGREPGTGYSPLHF | TRBJ1-6 | . | TRBV11-1 | TRBD1
TGTGCCAGTACAGGTACCGGACACATGCTAAATGGGGCCAACGTCCTGACTTTC | CASTGTGHMLNGANVLTF | TRBJ2-6 | few | TRBV19 | .
TGTGCCAGCAGTTACATAAGGCCCTCGAGGACCGGGGAGCTGTTTTTT | CASSYIRPSRTGELFF | TRBJ2-2 | few | TRBV6-2/TRBV6-3 | .
TGTGCCAGCAGCTTAGCTCCGGGAATCTACGAGCAGTACTTC | CASSLAPGIYEQYF | TRBJ2-7 | . | TRBV7-8 | .
TGTGCCAGTAGTATTCCCGGACAGACCTGGAACTATGGCTACACCTTC | CASSIPGQTWNYGYTF | TRBJ1-2 | . | TRBV19 | .